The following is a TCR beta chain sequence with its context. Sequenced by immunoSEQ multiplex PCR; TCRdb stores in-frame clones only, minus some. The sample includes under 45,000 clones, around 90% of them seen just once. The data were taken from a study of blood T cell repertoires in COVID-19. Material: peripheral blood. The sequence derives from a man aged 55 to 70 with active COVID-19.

The CDR3 region is CASSPRAPNEKLFF. The DNA for the CDR3 is TGTGCCAGCAGTCCCAGGGCCCCTAATGAAAAACTGTTTTTT. The chain has TRBV27 and TRBJ1-4; D is perhaps TRBD1 (5 bases). The germline V gene encodes CDR1 MNHEY and CDR2 SMNVEV (reference sequence). The CDR3 length is 14 residues. The V gene lost 5 bases and the J gene lost 3 bases, with 10 bases spanning the gap. The variable domain in full, with the rest retrieved from reference TRBV27 and TRBJ1-4, is EAQVTQNPRYLITVTGKKLTVTCSQNMNHEYMSWYRQDPGLGLRQIYYSMNVEVTDKGDVPEGYKVSRKEKRNFPLILESPSPNQTSLYFCASSPRAPNEKLFFGSGTQLSVL.